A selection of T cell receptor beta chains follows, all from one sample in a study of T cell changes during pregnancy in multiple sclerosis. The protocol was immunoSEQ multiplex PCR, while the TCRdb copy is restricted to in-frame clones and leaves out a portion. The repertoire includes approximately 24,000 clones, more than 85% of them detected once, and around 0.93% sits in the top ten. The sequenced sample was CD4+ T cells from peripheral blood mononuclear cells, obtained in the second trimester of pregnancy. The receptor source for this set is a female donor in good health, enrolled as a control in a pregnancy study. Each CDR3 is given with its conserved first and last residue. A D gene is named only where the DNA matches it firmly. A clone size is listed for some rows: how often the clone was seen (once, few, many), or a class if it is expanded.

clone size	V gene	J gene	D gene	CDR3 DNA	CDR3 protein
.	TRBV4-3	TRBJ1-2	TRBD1	TGCGCCAGCAGCCAGGCCGGGGGACAGGGGTTCTATGGCTACACCTTC	CASSQAGGQGFYGYTF
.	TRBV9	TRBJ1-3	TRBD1	TGTGCCAGCGGGGACAGGGGAAACACCATATATTTT	CASGDRGNTIYF
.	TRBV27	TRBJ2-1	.	TGTGCCAGCAGTTTCACTAGCAATGAGCAGTTCTTC	CASSFTSNEQFF
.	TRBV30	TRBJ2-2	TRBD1	TGTGCCTGGAGGTTCCGGGACAGAAACACCGGGGAGCTGTTTTTT	CAWRFRDRNTGELFF
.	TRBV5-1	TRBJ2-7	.	TGCGCCAGCAGCTTGGGATATAACCCCAGCGAGCAGTACTTC	CASSLGYNPSEQYF
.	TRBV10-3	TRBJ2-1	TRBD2	TGTGCCTCACTTCGGACGGCTAGCGGGGGGGTGGTGGATGAGCAGTTCTTC	CASLRTASGGVVDEQFF
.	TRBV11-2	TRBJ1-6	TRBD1	TGTGCCAGCAGCCGCTTGGACAGGGGTACCTATAATTCACCCCTCCACTTT	CASSRLDRGTYNSPLHF
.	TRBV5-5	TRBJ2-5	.	TGTGCCAGCAGCTTGATGGCGGGACCAGGAGAGACCCAGTACTTC	CASSLMAGPGETQYF
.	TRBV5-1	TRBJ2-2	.	TGCGCCAGCAGCCTTACAGGGACCGGGGACACCGGGGAGCTGTTTTTT	CASSLTGTGDTGELFF
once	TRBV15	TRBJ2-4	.	TGTGCCACCAGCAGAGATTTAGCCTGGGTGAACTTC	CATSRDLAWVNF
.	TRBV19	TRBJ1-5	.	TGTGCCAGTAGTCAAGAAGGAGGTAGCAATCAGCCCCAGCATTTT	CASSQEGGSNQPQHF
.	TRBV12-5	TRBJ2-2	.	TGTGCTAGTGCCCCAGGATATAGCGGTGACACCGGGGAGCTGTTTTTT	CASAPGYSGDTGELFF
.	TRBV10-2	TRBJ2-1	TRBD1	TGCGCCAGCTCCCGACAGGGTTGGGATGAGCAGTTCTTC	CASSRQGWDEQFF
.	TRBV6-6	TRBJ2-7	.	TGTGCCAGCAGTCTACAGGGTGTCCACGAGCAGTACTTC	CASSLQGVHEQYF
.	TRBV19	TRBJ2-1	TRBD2	TGTGCCAGTAGTATGACTAGCGGGCCCAGGGAGCAGTTCTTC	CASSMTSGPREQFF
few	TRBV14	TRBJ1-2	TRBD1	TGTGCCAGCAGCCAACGACAGGGCCGTGAAGCATCCTTC	CASSQRQGREASF
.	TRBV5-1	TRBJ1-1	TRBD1	TGCGCCAGCAGCTTCGGACAGGGACTTGAAGCTTTCTTT	CASSFGQGLEAFF
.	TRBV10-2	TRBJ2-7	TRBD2	TGCGCCAGCAGTGACGGGAGACTAGCGGCCTTCTACGAGCAGTACTTC	CASSDGRLAAFYEQYF
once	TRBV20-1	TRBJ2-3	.	TGCAGTGCTACCTTAACAGATACGCAGTATTTT	CSATLTDTQYF
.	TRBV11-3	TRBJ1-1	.	TGTGCCAGCAGCTTAAGGGGGGGGCCTGAAGCTTTCTTT	CASSLRGGPEAFF
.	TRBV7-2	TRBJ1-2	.	TGTGCCAGCAGCCAACAGGGTGGCTATGGCTACACCTTC	CASSQQGGYGYTF
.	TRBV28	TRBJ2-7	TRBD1	TGTGCCAGCAGTTTGGTCGGGACAGGGGTTGGCTCCTACGAGCAGTACTTC	CASSLVGTGVGSYEQYF
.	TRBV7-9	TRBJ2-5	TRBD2	TGTGCCAGCAGCTCCCGACTGGGACTAGCGGGCCGCCAAGAGACCCAGTACTTC	CASSSRLGLAGRQETQYF
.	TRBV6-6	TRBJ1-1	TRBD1	TGTGCCAGCGATAACGACAGGGGGGAGCTCCGTTTCTTT	CASDNDRGELRFF
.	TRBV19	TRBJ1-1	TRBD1	TGTGCCAGTAGGACAGGGCGGGACACTGAAGCTTTCTTT	CASRTGRDTEAFF
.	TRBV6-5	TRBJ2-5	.	TGTGCCAGCAGTTACTCGGAACATCTTAAGAGGGAGACCCAGTACTTC	CASSYSEHLKRETQYF
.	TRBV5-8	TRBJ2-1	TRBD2	TGTGCCAGCACCCAGGGACTAAGCTCCTACAATGAGCAGTTCTTC	CASTQGLSSYNEQFF
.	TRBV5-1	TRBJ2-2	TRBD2	TGCGCCAGCAGCTTGGGACTAGCGTACGGCGGGGAGCTGTTTTTT	CASSLGLAYGGELFF
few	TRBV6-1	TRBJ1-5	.	TGTGCCAGCAGTGAAGCGTCACGGGATCAGCCCCAGCATTTT	CASSEASRDQPQHF
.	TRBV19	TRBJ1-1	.	TGTGCCAGTAGCCAGCGAAGGGGGAACACTGAAGCTTTCTTT	CASSQRRGNTEAFF
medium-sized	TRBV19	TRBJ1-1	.	TGTGCCAGTAGTATAAGGGGAACGAACACTGAAGCTTTCTTT	CASSIRGTNTEAFF
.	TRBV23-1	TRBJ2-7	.	TGCGCCAGCAGTCAATCGCCAGGTCCGCAGTACTTC	CASSQSPGPQYF
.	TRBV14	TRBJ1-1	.	TGTGCCAGCAGCCAAGTTGGGCCGGGGGCTTTCTTT	CASSQVGPGAFF
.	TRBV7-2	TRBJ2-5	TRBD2	TGTGCCAGCAGCTCCCTACTAGCGAGAGAGACCCAGTACTTC	CASSSLLARETQYF
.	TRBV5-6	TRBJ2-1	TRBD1	TGTGCCAGCAGCCTCCCGGGACAGTCGGACAATGAGCAGTTCTTC	CASSLPGQSDNEQFF
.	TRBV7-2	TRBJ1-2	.	TGTGCCAGCAGCTTAACGGCAGAGACGGGCTATGGCTACACCTTC	CASSLTAETGYGYTF
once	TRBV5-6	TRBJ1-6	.	TGTGCCAGCAGCTTGGGACAGATCTATAATTCACCCCTCCACTTT	CASSLGQIYNSPLHF
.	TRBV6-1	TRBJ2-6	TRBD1	TGTGCCAGCAGCGAACAGGGGGATGGGGCCAACGTCCTGACTTTC	CASSEQGDGANVLTF
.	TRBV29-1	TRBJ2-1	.	TGCAGCGTTGCCGTCTCGGACTATGAGCAGTTCTTC	CSVAVSDYEQFF
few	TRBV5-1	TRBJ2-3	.	TGCGCCAGCAGCTTGGGGGCGGATACGCAGTATTTT	CASSLGADTQYF
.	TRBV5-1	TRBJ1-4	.	TGCGCCAGCAGCCTGGGAGAGGGTGAAAAACTGTTTTTT	CASSLGEGEKLFF
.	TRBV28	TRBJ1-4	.	TGTGCCAGCAGTCCCGAAGGGGCGCCTAATGAAAAACTGTTTTTT	CASSPEGAPNEKLFF
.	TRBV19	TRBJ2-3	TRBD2	TGTGCCAGTAGTCGAGCGGGGGGGGCGGATACGCAGTATTTT	CASSRAGGADTQYF
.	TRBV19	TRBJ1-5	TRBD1	TGTGCCAGTAGTATCCTACAGGGGGCGGGCAATCAGCCCCAGCATTTT	CASSILQGAGNQPQHF
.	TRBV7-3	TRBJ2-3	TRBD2	TGTGCCAGCAGTTCGACGACTAGCGGGGGAGATACGCAGTATTTT	CASSSTTSGGDTQYF
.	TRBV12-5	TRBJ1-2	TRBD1	TGTGCTAGTGCCCAAGGGACAGCTGACGGCTACACCTTC	CASAQGTADGYTF
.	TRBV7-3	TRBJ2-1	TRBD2	TGTGCCAGCAGCTGGGCTAGCGGGGGAAGCTCCTACAATGAGCAGTTCTTC	CASSWASGGSSYNEQFF
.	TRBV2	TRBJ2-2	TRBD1	TGTGCCAGCAGGAGGGGGAGAACAGGGGGCATAGGCGGGGAGCTGTTTTTT	CASRRGRTGGIGGELFF
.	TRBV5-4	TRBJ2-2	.	TGTGCCAGCAGCTTGAGCTACACCGGGGAGCTGTTTTTT	CASSLSYTGELFF
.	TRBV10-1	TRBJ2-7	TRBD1	TGCGCCAGCAGTGTACCCCCGGGACAGACCTACGAGCAGTACTTC	CASSVPPGQTYEQYF
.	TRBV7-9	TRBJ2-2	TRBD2	TGTGCCAGCACCCCAAGACTAGCCACGAACACCGGGGAGCTGTTTTTT	CASTPRLATNTGELFF
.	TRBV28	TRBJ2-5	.	TGTGCCAGCAGACCGGCCGGGGACCAAGAGACCCAGTACTTC	CASRPAGDQETQYF
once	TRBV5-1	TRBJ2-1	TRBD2	TGCGCCAGCAGCTTGATCCCGACTAGCGGGATTGGCAATGAGCAGTTCTTC	CASSLIPTSGIGNEQFF
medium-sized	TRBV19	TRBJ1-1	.	TGTGCCAGTAGTAGACAGAACACTGAAGCTTTCTTT	CASSRQNTEAFF